A single sample gave rise to the 9 T cell receptor beta chains below, sequenced in a study of cytomegalovirus exposure and HLA in healthy donors. The PCR employed 60 Vbeta primers together with 13 Jbeta primers. TCRdb's table, derived via immunoSEQ multiplex PCR, lists solely in-frame clones and lacks some. The sample holds about 140,000 clones, about 79% seen once. Sequencing input: PBMCs. The origin of the receptors is a male donor in good health and CMV-seronegative.

The chain is built from TRBV10-1 and TRBJ2-5, with a possible D match to TRBD1 (6 bases). CDR1 and CDR2 from the germline V gene are WNHNN and SYGVQD (reference sequence). CDR3 length: 15 amino acids. Trimming shortened V by 3 bases and J by 5 bases, and 16 bases separated the two germline ends. The CDR3 is CASSESGTIGETQYF. CDR3 nucleotides: TGCGCCAGCAGTGAATCGGGGACAATAGGGGAGACCCAGTACTTC.

V is TRBV15 and J is TRBJ2-2; tentative D call: TRBD2 (5 bases). Germline loops: CDR1 LNHNV, CDR2 YYDKDF (reference sequence). Trimming shortened V by 0 bases and J by 1 base, and 12 bases separated the two germline ends. The CDR3 totals 17 residues. CDR3 protein: CATSRDFPGLNTGELFF. CDR3 DNA: TGTGCCACCAGCAGAGATTTTCCGGGGTTGAACACCGGGGAGCTGTTTTTT. Using reference TRBV15 and TRBJ2-2 for the parts outside the CDR3, the full variable domain is DAMVIQNPRYQVTQFGKPVTLSCSQTLNHNVMYWYQQKSSQAPKLLFHYYDKDFNNEADTPDNFQSRRPNTSFCFLDIRSPGLGDTAMYLCATSRDFPGLNTGELFFGEGSRLTVL.

This chain links TRBV11-1 with TRBJ2-1; 10 positions agree with TRBD2. From germline, CDR1 is SGHAT and CDR2 FQDESV (reference sequence). CDR3 length equals 17 residues. V dropped 2 bases and J dropped 10; count of bases not matched to a gene: 14. In DNA form, the CDR3 reads TGTGCCAGCAGCTTACAGTTAGGGCTAGCGGGAGTTGGGGAGCAGTTCTTC. It codes for CASSLQLGLAGVGEQFF.

In this sample, this clone turned up a few times. The chain uses TRBV15 and TRBJ1-2; TRBD1 aligns across 7 bases. Losses at the gene ends were 4 bases for V and 5 bases for J; bases not matched to a gene: 10. Germline V gene sequence: CDR1 LNHNV, CDR2 YYDKDF (reference sequence). This CDR3 spans 15 amino acids. CDR3 region: CATSKYRQGGYGYTF. The CDR3 nucleotides read TGTGCCACCAGCAAGTATAGACAGGGCGGGTATGGCTACACCTTC.

The chain is built from TRBV19 and TRBJ2-3, with D perhaps matching TRBD1 (5 bases). V was trimmed by 1 base and J by 1 base, leaving 9 bases between them. Germline CDR1 LNHDA, CDR2 SQIVND (reference sequence). The length of the CDR3 is 15 residues. Here the CDR3 DNA reads TGTGCCAGTAGTATAGGGGGCTTTGGCACAGATACGCAGTATTTT. Translating gives CASSIGGFGTDTQYF.

The rearrangement links TRBV2 to TRBJ2-1; 9 bases align to TRBD2. Germline CDR1 is SNHLY and CDR2 is FYNNEI. V lost 3 bases and J lost 6; bases outside the gene matches: 3. There are 14 residues in the CDR3. CDR3 nucleotide sequence: TGTGCCAGCAGTGATCGCGGGAGGGCCAATGAGCAGTTCTTC. Translating it yields CASSDRGRANEQFF.

The V gene is TRBV13, the J gene TRBJ2-3, with 9 nucleotides matching TRBD1. Unmatched junction bases numbered 7, after V lost 4 bases and J lost 2 bases. The germline CDR1 and CDR2 sequences are PRHDT and FYEKMQ (reference sequence). This CDR3 region has 16 residues. The CDR3 region has the DNA TGTGCCAGCAGCTCTCGAGGGACAGGGTACACAGATACGCAGTATTTT. Protein product: CASSSRGTGYTDTQYF.

The table lists this clone with a few counts. The V gene is TRBV7-8, the J gene TRBJ1-5; D unclear. Trimming took 5 bases from V and 2 from J, leaving 10 bases between them. Germline CDR1 is SGHVS and CDR2 is FQNEAQ. This CDR3 region has 14 residues. CDR3 DNA: TGTGCCAGCAGCGCCGGGTTGGGCAATCAGCCCCAGCATTTT. Translating it yields CASSAGLGNQPQHF.

In this sample, this clone turned up a few times. The chain uses TRBV6-4 and TRBJ2-1; 9 bases align to TRBD2. The length of the CDR3 is 15 residues. V shed 3 bases and J 1 base; nucleotides not matched to a gene: 1. From germline, CDR1 is MRHNA and CDR2 SNTAGT. The CDR3 sequence is CASSESGGSYNEQFF. CDR3 DNA: TGTGCCAGCAGTGAAAGCGGGGGGTCCTACAATGAGCAGTTCTTC.